What follows is one T cell receptor (beta chain) and its context. No antigen is known for it. This sample is drawn from a study of blood T cells in healthy people across ages. This CDR3 comprises 15 residues. In germline, CDR1 is SGDLS, CDR2 YYNGEE. Overall study findings and caveats: Unknown donor CMV status possibly confounded expanded clonotype changes.

Then a second PCR, running roughly 7 to 11 cycles, was carried out with a sample-barcoded 5' primer and a J-beta primer mix. A single record per CDR3 protein comes from TCRdb applying MiXCR to the 5' RACE reads. The sample carries roughly 1,100,000 distinct CDR3 sequences, 20% to 25% recorded once. The sample also formed part of further work on T cells of mothers and their children. That source reports: Each child gave approximately 3.2 million TCR beta CDR3 reads (each mother, over 9 million). The authors detected no persistent microchimeric T cell clones.

Sequenced sample: blood. V is TRBV9 and J is TRBJ2-5; D possibly uses TRBD1 or TRBD2 (5 bases each). With the DNA end fitting TRBJ2-7 better, the J assignment may be wrong. The TCR sequence derives from a girl aged 2 to 10 in good health. In nucleotides, the CDR3 is TGTGCCAGCAGCGTGGGACCGAACCTTTTTCACGAGCAGTACTTC. Its translation is CASSVGPNLFHEQYF.